These T cell receptor beta chains were read from a single sample in a study of shared T cell receptors in the human thymus. Data came from immunoSEQ multiplex PCR; TCRdb stores just in-frame clones and leaves some out. Here the sample spans about 710,000 clones, approximately 89% being singletons. Separately, the same data were catalogued under a study of human thymus T cells.

Source material: thymocytes. These receptors were collected from a boy under two years old with a congenital heart defect. The CDR3 runs from the conserved cysteine through the conserved F or W. D genes are given only for firm matches. Part of the rows lack a size; the others show once, few, many or a class for expanded clones.

V gene,J gene,clone size,D gene,CDR3 DNA,CDR3 protein
TRBV6-1,TRBJ1-5,NA,NA,TGTGCCAGCAGTGAAAACAGACATCAGCCCCAGCATTTT,CASSENRHQPQHF
TRBV7-9,TRBJ1-2,NA,NA,TGTGCCAGCAGCTTAGTTCTACCACAGGAAATTAACTATGGCTACACCTTC,CASSLVLPQEINYGYTF
TRBV30,TRBJ2-1,NA,TRBD2,TGTGCCTGGAGTGTAATCCGGCGGGGGGTACGTTACAATGAGCAGTTCTTC,CAWSVIRRGVRYNEQFF
TRBV28,TRBJ2-5,NA,TRBD1,TGTGCCAGCAGCCTCGGGGACAGGGGGCGGTCAGAGACCCAGTACTTC,CASSLGDRGRSETQYF
TRBV28,TRBJ2-1,few,TRBD1,TGTGCCAGCAGTTTTCGAGATCAGGGGGCTCTTTACAATGAGCAGTTCTTC,CASSFRDQGALYNEQFF
TRBV4-3,TRBJ2-7,NA,NA,TGCGCCAGCAGCCAAGACCGATTACAGGGCTTCTCCTACGAGCAGTACTTC,CASSQDRLQGFSYEQYF
TRBV10-3,TRBJ2-7,NA,NA,TGTGCCATCAGTGATGGAGGGGACCCCGAGCAGTACTTC,CAISDGGDPEQYF
TRBV5-6,TRBJ2-7,NA,TRBD2,TGTGCCAGCAGCTTAGGGACTAGCGGGGGCTCTAGCTCCTACGAGCAGTACTTC,CASSLGTSGGSSSYEQYF
TRBV25-1,TRBJ2-4,NA,TRBD1,TGTGCCAGCAGGAGCACCCGGGACAGGGGATCCAAAAACATTCAGTACTTC,CASRSTRDRGSKNIQYF
TRBV2,TRBJ2-7,NA,NA,TGTGCCAGCAGTGAAATACAGGCCCCTAACCTCGAGCAGTACTTC,CASSEIQAPNLEQYF
TRBV27,TRBJ1-2,few,TRBD1,TGTGCCAGCAGTCCCAGGACAGGGTACTATGGCTACACCTTC,CASSPRTGYYGYTF
TRBV13,TRBJ2-1,once,NA,TGTGCCAGCAGCTACTACCGGGAGTACAATGAGCAGTTCTTC,CASSYYREYNEQFF
TRBV19,TRBJ1-1,NA,NA,TGTGCCAGTAGTATCGGCGGGAGGGAGACTGAAGCTTTCTTT,CASSIGGRETEAFF
TRBV7-2,TRBJ2-2,NA,TRBD1,TGTGCCAGCAGCCCCCACCGACAGGGCGAGGAGCTGTTTTTT,CASSPHRQGEELFF
TRBV9,TRBJ1-3,NA,TRBD1,TGTGCCAGCAGCGTAGACAGGGGGTCGCACGACACCATATATTTT,CASSVDRGSHDTIYF
TRBV21-1,TRBJ2-2,NA,NA,TGTGCCAGCGCCGGGACAGGGGGCAACACCGGGGAGCTGTTTTTT,CASAGTGGNTGELFF
TRBV5-1,TRBJ2-3,NA,NA,TGCGCCAGCAGCCCCCCAAGCGGTGGGACAGATACGCAGTATTTT,CASSPPSGGTDTQYF
TRBV2,TRBJ1-1,NA,NA,TGTGCCAGCACCTCAAGACAGGAGAACACTGAAGCTTTCTTT,CASTSRQENTEAFF
TRBV5-1,TRBJ1-2,NA,NA,TGCGCCAGCAGCCAGCAAATACCCCAAGAGAGGGGGAATTATGGCTACACCTTC,CASSQQIPQERGNYGYTF
TRBV13,TRBJ1-2,NA,NA,TGTGCCAGCAGCACCTCTACAGGGAATCGGGGCTACACCTTC,CASSTSTGNRGYTF
TRBV28,TRBJ2-7,NA,NA,TGTGCCAGCAGCTTATGGGACCGGGACACGTCTACGCGTTACGACGAGCAGTACTTC,CASSLWDRDTSTRYDEQYF
TRBV30,TRBJ2-5,few,TRBD2,TGTGCCTGGAGTACGCTTAGCGGGAGGGGGATCCAAGAGACCCAGTACTTC,CAWSTLSGRGIQETQYF
TRBV5-1,TRBJ2-1,NA,NA,TGCGCCAGCAGCTTCGGCCTAGACAATGAGCAGTTCTTC,CASSFGLDNEQFF
TRBV19,TRBJ1-5,NA,TRBD1,TGTGCCAGTAGTACGGCGCGACAGGGGGTAGGTCAGCCCCAGCATTTT,CASSTARQGVGQPQHF
TRBV7-9,TRBJ1-6,few,TRBD1,TGTGCCAGCAGCCTCGGGACAGGGGGTTTTGCACCCCTCCACTTT,CASSLGTGGFAPLHF
TRBV28,TRBJ1-5,NA,NA,TGTGCCAGCAGTCTAGGGGGGGGCAATCAGCCCCAGCATTTT,CASSLGGGNQPQHF
TRBV4-3,TRBJ1-3,NA,NA,TGCGCCAGCAGCCAAGCGAGCTTGGGGAGCTCTGGAAACACCATATATTTT,CASSQASLGSSGNTIYF
TRBV29-1,TRBJ1-2,NA,NA,TGCAGCGTTGAGCAGGGGCCTAACTATGGCTACACCTTC,CSVEQGPNYGYTF
TRBV5-6,TRBJ2-7,NA,TRBD2,TGTGCCAGCAGCTCGGGACTAGCGGGAGGGCCGGAGTACGAGCAGTACTTC,CASSSGLAGGPEYEQYF
TRBV7-9,TRBJ2-7,NA,TRBD2,TGTGCCAGCAGCTCACGAACCGGGACTAGCGAATACGAGCAGTACTTC,CASSSRTGTSEYEQYF
TRBV5-4,TRBJ2-1,NA,TRBD2,TGTGCCAGCAGCTTGGCGCGGGAGGGTGCCTTACGCAATGAGCAGTTCTTC,CASSLAREGALRNEQFF
TRBV27,TRBJ2-1,NA,TRBD2,TGTGCCAGCAGTCTAAAGGGACTAGCGGGGGGTATGAATGAGCAGTTCTTC,CASSLKGLAGGMNEQFF
TRBV10-1,TRBJ2-1,NA,TRBD2,TGCGCCAGCAGCGTAGCGGGAGGTAACAATGAGCAGTTCTTC,CASSVAGGNNEQFF
TRBV4-1,TRBJ1-2,NA,NA,TGCGCCAGCAGCCAAGATAGGGGCCGCGGCTATGGCTACACCTTC,CASSQDRGRGYGYTF
TRBV5-6,TRBJ2-7,NA,TRBD2,TGTGCCAGCAGCACGGGGGGGCCACCTTTCTACGAGCAGTACTTC,CASSTGGPPFYEQYF
TRBV28,TRBJ1-5,NA,TRBD1,TGTGCCAGCAGTTTACGCGGGACAGTCTATAGCAATCAGCCCCAGCATTTT,CASSLRGTVYSNQPQHF
TRBV27,TRBJ2-1,once,TRBD2,TGTGCCAGCAGTTCGACTAGCGGGAGCTACAATGAGCAGTTCTTC,CASSSTSGSYNEQFF
TRBV15,TRBJ1-6,NA,NA,TGTGCCACCAGCAAGAGTGGAATAGGGGGAAGCTCCTATAATTCACCCCTCCACTTT,CATSKSGIGGSSYNSPLHF
TRBV28,TRBJ1-6,NA,NA,TGTGCCAGCAGCCTCGTCAGTAATTCACCCCTCCACTTT,CASSLVSNSPLHF
TRBV5-1,TRBJ1-2,NA,NA,TGCGCCAGCAGCCCCAGATGCCCACCGTTACTCTCTAACTATGGCCACACCTTC,CASSPRCPPLLSNYGHTF
TRBV5-6,TRBJ2-7,NA,NA,TGTGCCAGCAGCTTGGGACTAGTTCCCTCTTACGAGCAGTACTTC,CASSLGLVPSYEQYF
TRBV13,TRBJ2-1,NA,TRBD2,TGTGCCAGCAGCGAAGCGGGAGGACCCTACAATGAGCAGTTCTTC,CASSEAGGPYNEQFF
TRBV4-3,TRBJ2-1,NA,NA,TGCGCCAGCAGCCTCTCCGGAGACCCCCACTTCAATGAGCAGTTCTTC,CASSLSGDPHFNEQFF